This T cell receptor beta chain emerged from a study of cytomegalovirus exposure and HLA in healthy donors. As regards this clone: As yet, its antigen is unknown.

Sequencing was performed with immunoSEQ multiplex PCR; in TCRdb, only in-frame clones are kept and a portion is missing. This table has 90,000 to 130,000 clones, 90% to 97% appearing once. V lost 3 bases to trimming and J lost 6 bases; unmatched junction nucleotides: 14. The CDR3 contains 18 residues. Per the germline V gene, CDR1 is LGHNA and CDR2 is YNFKEQ. Study-wide results and limits: The study recorded 164 TCR beta chains that were cytomegalovirus-associated. Diagnosis of cytomegalovirus status made by the classifier reportedly showed high specificity and sensitivity. Subsequent analysis of the 120 or so validation repertoires found a tendency for first-cohort TCR clusters to co-occur. While the bulk of TCR sequences proved rare, some public TCRs turned up in many donors.

The sequence was obtained from a woman under 30 in good health and CMV-seronegative. The specimen was PBMCs. This rearrangement joins TRBV4-2 to TRBJ1-1; the match to TRBD1 covers 12 bases. The CDR3 loop reads CASSQVGGQGAVRAEAFF. Written as DNA, the CDR3 is TGTGCCAGCAGCCAGGTTGGGGGACAGGGGGCTGTTAGAGCTGAAGCTTTCTTT.